The entry below describes one T cell receptor beta chain. What it recognizes is unknown. The sample is drawn from a study of cytomegalovirus exposure and HLA in healthy donors. Whole-study findings and limits: As a later analysis showed, a missense DCLRE1C variant was linked to trimming of TCR beta V- and J-genes.

Researchers ran the PCR with 60 Vbeta and 13 Jbeta primers. Measured with immunoSEQ multiplex PCR; TCRdb has only the in-frame clones, and not every one. The sample shows 100,000 to 150,000 clones, approximately 80% of them seen only once. CDR1 MNHEY and CDR2 SVGAGI come from the germline V gene. The germline V and J ends were trimmed by 2 bases and 5 bases, with 14 bases remaining between them. The CDR3 length is 15 residues. The clonotype originates from a female donor in good health and CMV-seropositive. Source material: PBMCs. The V and J genes are TRBV6-5 and TRBJ2-3; a weak D match, TRBD2 (5 bases). Written as DNA, the CDR3 is TGTGCCAGCAGTTACAATCCCGGGGAAAGAGATACGCAGTATTTT. It specifies CASSYNPGERDTQYF.